This paragraph covers one T cell receptor beta chain sequence. The germline gives CDR1 SGHNT, CDR2 YENEEA. The CDR3 totals 11 residues. Trimming at V came to 5 bases and at J to 14 bases, leaving 6 bases not matched to a gene. The data stem from a study of cytomegalovirus exposure and HLA in healthy donors. Study as a whole: Later, an analysis reported that the 130 or so validation repertoires had used the same platform as the 500 to 800 first-cohort repertoires.

Generated by immunoSEQ multiplex PCR, the TCRdb table keeps only in-frame clones and is missing some. Of more than 140,000 clones listed, roughly 89% are singletons. This TCR derives from a woman between 18 and 30 years old in good health and CMV-seropositive. This chain uses TRBV11-3 with TRBJ2-3; the match to TRBD2 covers 8 bases. The source material was PBMCs. Here the CDR3 reads CASSLGLVPYF. In DNA form, the CDR3 reads TGTGCCAGCAGCCTGGGACTAGTTCCGTATTTT.